The 11 T cell receptor beta chains listed next were all sequenced from one sample in a study of OX40 agonist ivuxolimab in advanced cancers. TCRdb's copy holds only in-frame clones and misses some; the assay was immunoSEQ multiplex PCR. In the table there are about 64,000 clones, about 85% of which are singletons. The starting material was CD4+ or CD8+ T cells sorted from blood, obtained in a trial of the OX40 agonist ivuxolimab. These receptors all stem from an adult with an advanced solid tumor such as melanoma, head and neck, liver or kidney cancer.

The chain recombines TRBV6-5 with TRBJ1-5, with TRBD1 as a possible D gene (5 bases). The CDR3 length is 14 residues. Germline V lookup: CDR1 MNHEY, CDR2 SVGAGI. Trimming shortened V by 1 base and J by 7 bases, and 11 bases separated the two germline ends. CDR3 DNA sequence: TGTGCCAGCAGTTACTACGGGGAGGGGCAGCCCCAGCATTTT. This sequence encodes CASSYYGEGQPQHF.

The chain couples TRBV19 to TRBJ1-1, with 8 bases matching TRBD1. V shed 6 bases and J 3 bases; nucleotides not matched to a gene: 9. Germline V gene sequence: CDR1 LNHDA, CDR2 SQIVND (reference sequence). There are 15 residues in the CDR3. The CDR3 bases are TGTGCCAGTAGCCAAAGACAGGGGTTGGACACTGAAGCTTTCTTT. It specifies CASSQRQGLDTEAFF.

In DNA form, the CDR3 reads TGCGCCAGCAGCCAAGTCGGGGGGGCAGGGTTTGGCGAGCAGTACTTC. Protein sequence: CASSQVGGAGFGEQYF. The J gene is TRBJ2-7, the V gene TRBV4-1; 8 bases map to TRBD2. This CDR3 is built from 16 residues. V was clipped by 1 base and J by 6 bases; unmatched bases: 11. The germline V gene has CDR1 MGHRA and CDR2 YSYEKL.

The chain has TRBV7-9 and TRBJ2-7; the D call may be TRBD1 or TRBD2 (5 bases each). The CDR3 has 14 amino acids. Germline CDR1 is SEHNR and CDR2 is FQNEAQ (reference sequence). Trimming cost V 4 bases and J 3 bases, with 13 bases left between them. The CDR3 region is CASSWDLGDYEQYF. In nucleotides, the CDR3 is TGTGCCAGCAGCTGGGACCTGGGTGACTACGAGCAGTACTTC.

The chain uses TRBV10-2 and TRBJ2-1; 10 nucleotides match TRBD2. The junction had 6 bases not matched to a gene; V was cut back by 10 bases and J by 3 bases. The CDR3 is 14 residues long. Per germline, CDR1 WSHSY and CDR2 SAAADI. The CDR3 region has the DNA TGCGCCACCAAAAGCGGGAGGGACTACAATGAGCAGTTCTTC. Translating it yields CATKSGRDYNEQFF.

This clone was counted only a few times. V and J are TRBV7-6 and TRBJ2-6; tentative D call: TRBD1 (5 bases). Trimming cost V 6 bases and J 3 bases, with 15 bases left between them. Germline lookup yields CDR1 SGHVS and CDR2 FNYEAQ. This CDR3 has 16 amino acids. The CDR3 DNA sequence: TGTGCCAGCAGTTTTAGTCAGGGTGGTGGGGCCAACGTCCTGACTTTC. It encodes CASSFSQGGGANVLTF.

This clone has only one observation. The chain couples TRBV4-3 to TRBJ2-3; tentative D call: TRBD2 (6 bases). Trimming took off 0 bases at V and 0 bases at J, with 13 bases between the two ends. The germline CDR1 and CDR2 sequences are LGHNA and YSLEER. This CDR3 has 17 amino acids. CDR3 coding DNA: TGCGCCAGCAGCCAAGACGCCCGGGCGGGGAGCACAGATACGCAGTATTTT. Amino acid sequence: CASSQDARAGSTDTQYF.

This chain joins TRBV28 and TRBJ1-1, with D maybe TRBD1 (6 bases). Germline loops: CDR1 MDHEN, CDR2 SYDVKM. Trimming removed 1 base at V and 11 bases at J, with 26 bases between. The CDR3 sequence is 17 residues long. This CDR3 is CASSLSGWGAPRETAFF. Here the CDR3 DNA reads TGTGCCAGCAGTTTATCGGGTTGGGGGGCACCACGGGAAACCGCTTTCTTT.

Worth noting for this clone: The junction differs from germline at one of its ends, possibly a read error. This chain links TRBV30 with TRBJ2-1; the D gene is possibly TRBD1 (6 bases). Germline V CDR1 and CDR2: GTSNPN, SVGIG (reference sequence). The CDR3 runs 13 residues. DNA of the CDR3: TGTGCCCGGAGCCCGGACAGCTACAATGAGCAGTTCTTC. This codes for CARSPDSYNEQFF.

This chain connects TRBV28 to TRBJ1-2, with D perhaps TRBD1 (5 bases). The germline V and J ends were trimmed by 3 bases and 8 bases, with 13 bases remaining between them. Germline V gives CDR1 MDHEN, CDR2 SYDVKM. The CDR3 has 13 residues. The CDR3 spells CASSLKGTSGYTF. The CDR3 DNA reads as TGTGCCAGCAGTTTGAAGGGGACGAGCGGCTACACCTTC.

Here the CDR3 reads CASSAQSGGFTHNEQFF. Here the CDR3 DNA reads TGTGCCAGCAGCGCACAATCGGGAGGGTTTACCCACAATGAGCAGTTCTTC. The chain is built from TRBV9 and TRBJ2-1, with 8 bases that match TRBD2. The germline CDR1 and CDR2 sequences are SGDLS and YYNGEE. The CDR3 contains 17 residues. Germline trimming cut 3 bases from V and 5 bases from J; bases unmatched to any gene: 13.